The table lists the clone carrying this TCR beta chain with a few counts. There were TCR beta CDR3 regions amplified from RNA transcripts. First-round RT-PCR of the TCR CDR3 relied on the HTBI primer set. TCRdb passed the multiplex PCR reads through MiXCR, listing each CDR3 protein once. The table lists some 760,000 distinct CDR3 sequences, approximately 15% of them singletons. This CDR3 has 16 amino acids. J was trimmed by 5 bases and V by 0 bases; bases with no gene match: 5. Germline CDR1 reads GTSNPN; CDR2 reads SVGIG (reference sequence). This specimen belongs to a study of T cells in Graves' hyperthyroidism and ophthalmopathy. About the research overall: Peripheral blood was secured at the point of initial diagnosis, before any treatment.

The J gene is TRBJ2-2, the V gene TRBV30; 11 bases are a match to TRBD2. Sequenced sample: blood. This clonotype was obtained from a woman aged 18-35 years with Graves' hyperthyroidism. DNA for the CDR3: TGTGCCTGGAGTGTAAGGGCTAGCGGGAGGACCGGGGAGCTGTTTTTT. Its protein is CAWSVRASGRTGELFF.